The 3 T cell receptor beta chains in this list originate from one sample, sequenced in a study of CD8 T cells in Susac syndrome. The authors reverse transcribed about 0.5 to 1 ug RNA with random hexamers. TCRdb analysed the immunoSEQ multiplex PCR reads with MiXCR anew, one entry per CDR3 protein. The sample lists about 190,000 distinct CDR3 sequences; approximately 94% were seen once. The material sequenced was CD4+ T cells from PBMCs. The receptors shown here come from a human donor with Susac syndrome.

This chain joins TRBV6-5 and TRBJ1-2, with D perhaps matching TRBD1 (5 bases). V lost 5 bases and J lost 3, with 13 bases in between. CDR1 is MNHEY and CDR2 is SVGAGI in the germline V gene. This CDR3 contains 14 residues. The CDR3 nucleotides read TGTGCCAGCAGTACGGGGGGGACGCACTATGGCTACACCTTC. Its translation is CASSTGGTHYGYTF.

The V call is TRBV29-1, the J call TRBJ2-7; D not resolved. The V end was cut by 4 bases, the J end by 7 bases, with 11 bases between. Germline CDR1 SQVTM, CDR2 ANQGSEA. The CDR3 has 11 residues. This CDR3 reads CSVAQSPEQYF. The DNA of the CDR3 is TGCAGCGTTGCCCAGAGCCCAGAGCAGTACTTC.

The J gene is TRBJ1-1, the V gene TRBV23-1; a possible D gene is TRBD1 (5 bases). TRBV23-1 is an open reading frame, and its role is uncertain. CDR3 size: 14 residues. The V end was cut by 6 bases, the J end by 1 base, with 12 bases between. CDR3 sequence (DNA): TGCGCCAGCAGGAAATGGGGGAAGAACACTGAAGCTTTCTTT. Its translation is CASRKWGKNTEAFF.